This is a list of T cell receptor beta chains from one sample in a study of Tregs in tolerant kidney transplant recipients. Clones were sequenced by immunoSEQ multiplex PCR, and TCRdb holds only the in-frame ones, with some missing. The sample yields 200,000 to 300,000 clones, about 80% seen once. The material sequenced was CD4+ T cells from blood. The receptor source for this set is a human donor in good health. CDR3s include the opening cysteine and the closing phenylalanine or tryptophan. A D gene is named only where the DNA matches it firmly.

CDR3 | D | length | V
CASSAKLAASDTQYF | TRBD2 | 15 | TRBV19
CASSQLGGGQGSPLHF | . | 16 | TRBV4-1
CASSRQSSYEQYF | . | 13 | TRBV11-3
CASSLTSGAKNIQYF | TRBD2 | 15 | TRBV5-1
CASSVGISFGTDTQYF | . | 16 | TRBV9
CASSLWRTGELFF | . | 13 | TRBV7-3
CSVGWAGSYEQYF | . | 13 | TRBV29-1
CASSLGGRGLSNQPQHF | TRBD1 | 17 | TRBV7-9
CASSLAGTGGFEQFF | TRBD1 | 15 | TRBV28
CASSLAQGRLYEQYF | . | 15 | TRBV5-4
CASSRQLNQPQHF | . | 13 | TRBV6-5
CASSQGFGNEQFF | . | 13 | TRBV5-1
CAISDEGISYEQYF | . | 14 | TRBV10-3
CASSPPAGNTIYF | . | 13 | TRBV7-9
CASSFRLAPDPHEQYF | . | 16 | TRBV7-8
CASSSLGGVAYEQYF | . | 15 | TRBV27
CASSQAGRGRTDTQYF | TRBD1 | 16 | TRBV4-1
CASSPTGYEQYF | . | 12 | TRBV18
CASSQQTGVYGYTF | . | 14 | TRBV4-1
CASKLAGKSTQYF | TRBD2 | 13 | TRBV4-2
CASSLGTGVYEQYF | TRBD1 | 14 | TRBV5-4
CASSLTGWEKLFF | . | 13 | TRBV18
CASSKGGGNEQFF | TRBD1 | 13 | TRBV6-5
CASSRLGYGYTF | . | 12 | TRBV4-3
CASSIVQGDYGYTF | TRBD1 | 14 | TRBV19
CASSETSGGAEQYF | TRBD2 | 14 | TRBV2
CATSRDFGGSEAFF | . | 14 | TRBV15
CASSPPVTWAGNTIYF | . | 16 | TRBV18
CAISPGLGDTEAFF | . | 14 | TRBV10-3
CASSPFLAPYNEQFF | . | 15 | TRBV9
CASSLGAGYPSSYNSPLHF | . | 19 | TRBV5-4
CASSIEGGTEAFF | . | 13 | TRBV19
CASSPPGAYTGELFF | . | 15 | TRBV6-5
CASSDRQGSNQPQHF | TRBD1 | 15 | TRBV2
CASSVAGGLDGYTF | TRBD1 | 14 | TRBV2
CASSRRESTEAFF | . | 13 | TRBV5-1
CASSYPGQGGDEQYF | . | 15 | TRBV21-1
CASSTPDLQGASYGYTF | TRBD1 | 17 | TRBV19
CAWSVGIDRVSYSNQPQHF | TRBD1 | 19 | TRBV30
CASSPTGSGYEKLFF | . | 15 | TRBV6-6
CASSRDSHEQGSGETQYF | . | 18 | TRBV4-2